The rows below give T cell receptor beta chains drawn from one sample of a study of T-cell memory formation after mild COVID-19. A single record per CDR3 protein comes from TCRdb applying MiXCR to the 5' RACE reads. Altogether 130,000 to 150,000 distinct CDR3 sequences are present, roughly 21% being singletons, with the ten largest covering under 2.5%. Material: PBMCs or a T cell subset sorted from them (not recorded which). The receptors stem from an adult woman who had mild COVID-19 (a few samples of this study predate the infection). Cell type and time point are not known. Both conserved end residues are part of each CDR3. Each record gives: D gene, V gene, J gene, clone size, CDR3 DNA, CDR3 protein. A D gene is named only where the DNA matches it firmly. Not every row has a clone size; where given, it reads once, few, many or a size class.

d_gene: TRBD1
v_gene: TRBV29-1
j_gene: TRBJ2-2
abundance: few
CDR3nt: TGCAGCGTTCTTAGGGACAGAGAGACCGGGGAGCTGTTTTTT
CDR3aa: CSVLRDRETGELFF

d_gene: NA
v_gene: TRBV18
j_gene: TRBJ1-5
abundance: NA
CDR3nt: TGTGCCAGCTCATCATTGGGGGATCAGCCCCAGCATTTT
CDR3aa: CASSSLGDQPQHF

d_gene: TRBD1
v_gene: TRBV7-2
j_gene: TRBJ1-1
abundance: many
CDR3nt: TGTGCCAGCAGCTTAGGACAGGGGAACACTGAAGCTTTCTTT
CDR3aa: CASSLGQGNTEAFF

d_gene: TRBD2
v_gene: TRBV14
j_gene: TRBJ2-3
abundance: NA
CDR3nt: TGTGCCAGCAGCCAAGATTTAACGCGGGAGAGGGGAACGCAGTATTTT
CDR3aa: CASSQDLTRERGTQYF

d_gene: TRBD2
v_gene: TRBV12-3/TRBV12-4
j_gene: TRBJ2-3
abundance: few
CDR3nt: TGTGCCAGCACACCAATGGGAAAGACTAGCGGGAGCACAGATACGCAGTATTTT
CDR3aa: CASTPMGKTSGSTDTQYF

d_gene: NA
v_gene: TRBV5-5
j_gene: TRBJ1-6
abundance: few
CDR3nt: TGTGCCAGCAGCCTGGACCGGGTTTCACCCCTCCACTTT
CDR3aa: CASSLDRVSPLHF

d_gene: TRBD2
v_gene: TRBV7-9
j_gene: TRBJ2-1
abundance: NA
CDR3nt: TGTGCCAGCAGCTCCCGACTAGCGCCAGGCAGGAGCTCCTACAATGAGCAGTTCTTC
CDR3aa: CASSSRLAPGRSSYNEQFF

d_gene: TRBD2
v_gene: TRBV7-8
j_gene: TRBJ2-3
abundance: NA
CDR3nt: TGTGCCAGCAGCTCCCTCAGCCAAGCGGGAGGGGGGACAGATACGCAGTATTTT
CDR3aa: CASSSLSQAGGGTDTQYF

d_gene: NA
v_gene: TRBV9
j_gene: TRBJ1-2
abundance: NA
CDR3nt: TGTGCCAGCAGCGGAGGGCACAGCTATGGCTACACCTTC
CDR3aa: CASSGGHSYGYTF

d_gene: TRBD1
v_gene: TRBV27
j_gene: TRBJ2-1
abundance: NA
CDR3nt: TGTGCCAGCAGCCAGGGACAGGGGGGGGGTGAGCAGTTCTTC
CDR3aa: CASSQGQGGGEQFF

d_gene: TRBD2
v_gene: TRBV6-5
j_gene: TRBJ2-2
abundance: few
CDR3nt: TGTGCCAGCAGTTCTGGGACTAGCGGGAGAATCGGGGAGCTGTTTTTT
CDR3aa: CASSSGTSGRIGELFF

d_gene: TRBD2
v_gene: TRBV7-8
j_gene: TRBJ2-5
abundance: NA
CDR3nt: TGTGCCAGCAGCTTAGGGCGGGAGCGGACAGAGACCCAGTACTTC
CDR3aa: CASSLGRERTETQYF

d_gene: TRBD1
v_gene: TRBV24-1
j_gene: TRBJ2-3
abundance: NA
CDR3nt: TGTGCCACCAGTGATAAAGACAGGGTAGATACGCAGTATTTT
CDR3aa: CATSDKDRVDTQYF

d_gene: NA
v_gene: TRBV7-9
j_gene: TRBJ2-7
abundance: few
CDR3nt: TGTGCCAGCAGGTTAGCGACCAACCCGGGAGAGCAGTACTTC
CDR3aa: CASRLATNPGEQYF

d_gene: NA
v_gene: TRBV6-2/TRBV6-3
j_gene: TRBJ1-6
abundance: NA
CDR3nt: TGTGCCAGCAGTTACGTCGCGACAACCACTCCGAATTCACCCCTCCACTTT
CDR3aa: CASSYVATTTPNSPLHF

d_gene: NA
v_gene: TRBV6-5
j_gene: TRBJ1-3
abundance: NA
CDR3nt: TGTGCCAGCATTCCTGGGAGAGAGAGCTCTGGAAACACCATATATTTT
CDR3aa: CASIPGRESSGNTIYF

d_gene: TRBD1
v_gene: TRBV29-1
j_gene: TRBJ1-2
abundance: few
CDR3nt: TGCAGCGTTCGGACAGGGTCGGATGGCTACACCTTC
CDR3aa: CSVRTGSDGYTF

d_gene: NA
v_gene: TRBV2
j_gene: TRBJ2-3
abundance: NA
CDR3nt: TGTGCCAGCAGAGCGGGACAGTATAGCACAGATACGCAGTATTTT
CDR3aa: CASRAGQYSTDTQYF

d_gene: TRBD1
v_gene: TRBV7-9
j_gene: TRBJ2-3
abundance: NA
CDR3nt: TGTGCCAGCAGCCCCGGGACAGACTTCACAGATACGCAGTATTTT
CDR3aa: CASSPGTDFTDTQYF

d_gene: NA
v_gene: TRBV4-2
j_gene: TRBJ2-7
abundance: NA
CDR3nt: TGTGCCAGCAGCCAAGCCCGATCGACAGCGAATTCCTACGAGCAGTACTTC
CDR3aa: CASSQARSTANSYEQYF

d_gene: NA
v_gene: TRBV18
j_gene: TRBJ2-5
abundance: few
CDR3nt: TGTGCCAGCTCACCACCGGGGGGCACAGACGCTCAAGAGACCCAGTACTTC
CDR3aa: CASSPPGGTDAQETQYF

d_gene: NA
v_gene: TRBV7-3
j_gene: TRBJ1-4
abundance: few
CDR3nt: TGTGCCAGCAGCTTAACGAGAGATGAAAAACTGTTTTTT
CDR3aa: CASSLTRDEKLFF

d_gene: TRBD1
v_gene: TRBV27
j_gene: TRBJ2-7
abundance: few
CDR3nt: TGTGCCAGCAGTTTGGGGGACAGGAACCTTAACTACGAGCAGTACTTC
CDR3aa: CASSLGDRNLNYEQYF

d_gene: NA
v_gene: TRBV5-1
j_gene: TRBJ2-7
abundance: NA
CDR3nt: TGCGCCAGCAGCTTGGACGGGGGGCCTGTCTCCTACGAGCAGTACTTC
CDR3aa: CASSLDGGPVSYEQYF

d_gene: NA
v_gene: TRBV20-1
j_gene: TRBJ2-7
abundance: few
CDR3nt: TGCAGCGTGGGCCCGTACGAGCAGTACTTC
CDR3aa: CSVGPYEQYF

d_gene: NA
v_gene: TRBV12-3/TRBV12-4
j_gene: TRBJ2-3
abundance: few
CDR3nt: TGTGCCAGCAGCCTAGGACTTTCCCTCACAGATACGCAGTATTTT
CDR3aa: CASSLGLSLTDTQYF

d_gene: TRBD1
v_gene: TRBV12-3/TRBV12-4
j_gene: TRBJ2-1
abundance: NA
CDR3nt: TGTGCCAGCCAGCAGGGGGCGCAGGGTGAGCAGTTCTTC
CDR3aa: CASQQGAQGEQFF

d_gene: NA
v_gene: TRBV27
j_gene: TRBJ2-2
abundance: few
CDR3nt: TGTGCCAGCAGTTCACCCGGGGACTACACCGGGGAGCTGTTTTTT
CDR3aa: CASSSPGDYTGELFF

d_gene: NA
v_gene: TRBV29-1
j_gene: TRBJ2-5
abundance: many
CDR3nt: TGCAGCGTTGAAAGGCGGCTAGCAGAGACCCAGTACTTC
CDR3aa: CSVERRLAETQYF

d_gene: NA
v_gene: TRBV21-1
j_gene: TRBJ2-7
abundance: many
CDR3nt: TGTGCCAGCAGCAACCTACCCCCGGTAACACCTCTTTACGAGCAGTACTTC
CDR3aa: CASSNLPPVTPLYEQYF

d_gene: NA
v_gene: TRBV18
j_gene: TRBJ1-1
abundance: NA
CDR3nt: TGTGCCAGCTCACCACCAGGAGTTCTCACTGAAGCTTTCTTT
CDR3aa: CASSPPGVLTEAFF

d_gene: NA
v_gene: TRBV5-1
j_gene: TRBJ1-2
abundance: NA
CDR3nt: TGCGCCAGCTATCCTAGGCAGGGAACCCTCTATGGCTACACCTTC
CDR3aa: CASYPRQGTLYGYTF

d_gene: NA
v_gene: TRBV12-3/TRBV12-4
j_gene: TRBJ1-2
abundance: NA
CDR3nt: TGTGCCAGCAGTTTAGATCCAGGAACTGGGGGCTACACCTTC
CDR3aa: CASSLDPGTGGYTF

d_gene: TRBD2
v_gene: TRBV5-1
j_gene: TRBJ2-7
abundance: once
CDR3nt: TGCGCCAGCAGCTTGGAACTAGCGTCTTCCTACGAGCAGTACTTC
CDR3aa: CASSLELASSYEQYF

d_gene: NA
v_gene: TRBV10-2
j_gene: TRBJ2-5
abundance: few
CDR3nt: TGCGCCAGCAGAGACCCGAACCAAGAGACCCAGTACTTC
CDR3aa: CASRDPNQETQYF

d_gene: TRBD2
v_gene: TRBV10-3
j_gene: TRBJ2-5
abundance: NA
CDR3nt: TGTGCCACCACGGGGACTAGCGGGGGACAAGAGACCCAGTACTTC
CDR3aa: CATTGTSGGQETQYF

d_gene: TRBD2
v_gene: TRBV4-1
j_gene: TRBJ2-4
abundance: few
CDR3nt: TGCGCCAGCAGCCAGAGACTAGCGGGGGGAAAACTAGCCAAAAACATTCAGTACTTC
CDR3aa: CASSQRLAGGKLAKNIQYF

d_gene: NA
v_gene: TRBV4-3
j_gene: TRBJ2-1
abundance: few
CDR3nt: TGCGCCAGCAGCAGCAGTCTTGACAATGAGCAGTTCTTC
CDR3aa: CASSSSLDNEQFF

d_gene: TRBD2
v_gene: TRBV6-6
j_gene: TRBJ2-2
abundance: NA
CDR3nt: TGTGCCAGCAGGCAGGGAGGGAGTAGCACCGGGGAGCTGTTTTTT
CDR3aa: CASRQGGSSTGELFF

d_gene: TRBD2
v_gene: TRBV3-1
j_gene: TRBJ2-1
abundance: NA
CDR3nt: TGTGCCAGCAGCCCGCGGGGGGCCTCCTACAATGAGCAGTTCTTC
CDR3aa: CASSPRGASYNEQFF

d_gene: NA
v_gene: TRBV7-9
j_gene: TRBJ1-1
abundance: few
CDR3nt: TGTGCCAGCAGCGAACCCAGACGCACTGAAGCTTTCTTT
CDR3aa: CASSEPRRTEAFF

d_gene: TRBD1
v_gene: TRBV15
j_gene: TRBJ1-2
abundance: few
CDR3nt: TGTGCCACCAGCAGTGGGGGGACAGGGGAAAATGGCTACACCTTC
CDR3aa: CATSSGGTGENGYTF